Sequencing of this TCR beta chain was carried out in a study of cytomegalovirus exposure and HLA in healthy donors. This clone has more than one count but fewer than ten. What it recognizes is unknown. The PCR was carried out with 60 Vbeta primers and 13 Jbeta primers. Sequencing was performed with immunoSEQ multiplex PCR; in TCRdb, only in-frame clones are kept and a portion is missing. The sample includes around 94,000 clones, approximately 66% seen only once; the top ten take roughly 3.9%. Study observations and caveats: In an earlier analysis, about 90% or about 30%: the productive usage of most TCR beta V segments. It was in a later analysis that TCR association rates were seen to vary by HLA locus, highest for DRB1 and lowest for HLA-C.

This CDR3 contains 14 residues. The germline V gene has CDR1 SGHRS and CDR2 YFSETQ. V lost 5 bases and J lost 2; bases outside the gene matches: 7. The sample taken for sequencing was PBMCs. This TCR came from a man aged 30 to 39 in good health and CMV-seronegative. The gene calls are TRBV5-1 and TRBJ2-7, with 7 bases matching TRBD1. CDR3 DNA: TGCGCCAGCAGTATTGGGGACAGTACCTACGAGCAGTACTTC. It specifies CASSIGDSTYEQYF. Full variable domain (remainder filled in from reference TRBV5-1 and TRBJ2-7): KAGVTQTPRYLIKTRGQQVTLSCSPISGHRSVSWYQQTPGQGLQFLFEYFSETQRNKGNFPGRFSGRQFSNSRSEMNVSTLELGDSALYLCASSIGDSTYEQYFGPGTRLTVT.